These T cell receptor beta chains were read from a single sample in a study of blood T cells in healthy people across ages. One entry per CDR3 protein, called by TCRdb with MiXCR from the 5' RACE reads. The profile covers 600,000 to 850,000 distinct CDR3 sequences, with around 25% appearing a single time and more than 8.5% taken by the ten largest. These same records also appear under a second study, on T cells of mothers and their children.

What was sequenced was blood. These TCRs come from a boy aged 5 to 17 in good health. Both conserved end residues are part of each CDR3. The D gene is left open where the match is weak. Some rows have no size entry. The others give once, few or many, or a class for an expanded clone.

TRBV10-3,NA,NA,TRBJ2-3,TGTGCCATCAGTGAGTACGACACAGATACGCAGTATTTT,CAISEYDTDTQYF
TRBV6-2/TRBV6-3,NA,TRBD2,TRBJ2-1,TGTGCCAGCAGTTACTACCCGGGACTAGCGGGAACTTACAATGAGCAGTTCTTC,CASSYYPGLAGTYNEQFF
TRBV12-3/TRBV12-4,NA,NA,TRBJ2-2,TGTGCCAGCAGTTTAGGAGGGCCTTTCACCGGGGAGCTGTTTTTT,CASSLGGPFTGELFF
TRBV29-1,few,TRBD1,TRBJ2-7,TGCAGCGCGGGACAGGGGGCCTACGAGCAGTACTTC,CSAGQGAYEQYF
TRBV10-3,NA,TRBD2,TRBJ2-5,TGTGCCATCAGAGAACTAGCGGGGGCGAGGGAGACCCAGTACTTC,CAIRELAGARETQYF
TRBV7-9,few,TRBD2,TRBJ2-7,TGTGCCAGCAGCCCTCCTAGCGGGAGAAGATACGAGCAGTACTTC,CASSPPSGRRYEQYF
TRBV20-1,NA,TRBD2,TRBJ2-5,TGCAGTGCTATCTTAGCGGGGGCCCGGGAGACCCAGTACTTC,CSAILAGARETQYF
TRBV6-5,NA,TRBD2,TRBJ2-5,TGTGCCAGCACCTCCAGCGGGGAAGAGACCCAGTACTTC,CASTSSGEETQYF
TRBV27,NA,NA,TRBJ2-3,TGTGCCAGCAGTCCGACCCCTTATAGCACAGATACGCAGTATTTT,CASSPTPYSTDTQYF
TRBV20-1,NA,NA,TRBJ2-1,TGCAGTGCTAGAGGTTTCTACAATGAGCAGTTCTTC,CSARGFYNEQFF
TRBV7-7,few,TRBD2,TRBJ2-1,TGTGCTAGCAGCCCATCTCGGGGGACTAGCGGGGGGGCGAGCTCCTACAATGAGCAGTTCTTC,CASSPSRGTSGGASSYNEQFF
TRBV5-1,NA,TRBD1,TRBJ2-3,TGCGCCAGCAGCTTGGAAGGACAGGGGGGCGTAGATACGCAGTATTTT,CASSLEGQGGVDTQYF
TRBV28,few,NA,TRBJ2-5,TGTGCCAGCACCGATCCCGGGGGTCAAGAGACCCAGTACTTC,CASTDPGGQETQYF
TRBV3-1,NA,NA,TRBJ2-3,TGTGCCAGCAGCCGCAGAATGGTGGATACGCAGTATTTT,CASSRRMVDTQYF
TRBV11-2,few,TRBD2,TRBJ2-1,TGTGCCAGCAGGACCTGGGGGGAGGGCCGGAATGAGCAGTTCTTC,CASRTWGEGRNEQFF
TRBV12-3/TRBV12-4,few,TRBD2,TRBJ2-1,TGTGCCAGCAGTTTGCGGACTAGCGGATTCTCCTACAATGAGCAGTTCTTC,CASSLRTSGFSYNEQFF
TRBV5-1,NA,TRBD1,TRBJ1-2,TGCGCCAGCAGCTTGCGCAGGACAGGGGTTTATGGCTACACCTTC,CASSLRRTGVYGYTF
TRBV5-1,few,NA,TRBJ2-7,TGCGCCAGCAGCTCGAACACCGGGAACTACGAGCAGTACTTC,CASSSNTGNYEQYF
TRBV4-1,NA,NA,TRBJ2-2,TGCGCCAGCAGCCAAGCGGAGTTAATCGGGGAGCTGTTTTTT,CASSQAELIGELFF
TRBV7-9,NA,NA,TRBJ2-1,TGTGCCAGCAGCTTACCGGGCGGTATTGAGCAGTTCTTC,CASSLPGGIEQFF
TRBV6-5,few,TRBD1,TRBJ2-7,TGTGCCAGCAGCGTGACCGGGACAGGAGCCTACGAGCAGTACTTC,CASSVTGTGAYEQYF
TRBV7-8,few,NA,TRBJ2-7,TGTGCCAGCAGCCTTGGACAGAACGTTTACACCTACGAGCAGTACTTC,CASSLGQNVYTYEQYF
TRBV5-5,NA,NA,TRBJ2-5,TGTGCCAGCAGCTTGTCATTCCAGGGCCAAGAGACCCAGTACTTC,CASSLSFQGQETQYF
TRBV29-1,NA,NA,TRBJ2-1,TGCAGCGCCGAAACTCGAGGCCGCCTCGCAGATAACAATGAGCAGTTCTTC,CSAETRGRLADNNEQFF
TRBV2,NA,TRBD2,TRBJ2-7,TGTGCCAGCAGCCAAGCGGGGGGCTCCGAGCAGTACTTC,CASSQAGGSEQYF
TRBV28,once,NA,TRBJ2-3,TGTGCCAGCTTTTCTCGGACCAGCACAGATACGCAGTATTTT,CASFSRTSTDTQYF
TRBV5-1,NA,TRBD2,TRBJ2-3,TGCGCCAGCAGCTTTAGCTCTAGCGGAGAATCTAGCACAGATACGCAGTATTTT,CASSFSSSGESSTDTQYF
TRBV29-1,few,TRBD1,TRBJ2-7,TGCAGCGTTACAGGGACAGCCTACGAGCAGTACTTC,CSVTGTAYEQYF
TRBV12-3/TRBV12-4,NA,NA,TRBJ1-2,TGTGCCAGCAGCTCAGGGGAGCGGCAAAGGAGGGGCTACACCTTC,CASSSGERQRRGYTF
TRBV9,NA,NA,TRBJ2-2,TGTGCCAGCAGCGCCCAAGCGATGGGGGCCCACACCGGGGAGCTGTTTTTT,CASSAQAMGAHTGELFF
TRBV7-3,few,NA,TRBJ1-1,TGTGCCAGCAGCTTAGGTCCAGCAGGGTGGTTGACTGAAGCTTTCTTT,CASSLGPAGWLTEAFF
TRBV20-1,NA,NA,TRBJ2-7,TGCAGTGCTTATCGGACTGGATCCTACGAGCAGTACTTC,CSAYRTGSYEQYF
TRBV28,once,NA,TRBJ2-3,TGTGCCAGCAGTTTGCCGCTCGGGCAGGGAGATCCAGATACGCAGTATTTT,CASSLPLGQGDPDTQYF
TRBV27,NA,NA,TRBJ1-1,TGTGCCAGCAGTCTATCGGCAGACAGGTACACTGAAGCTTTCTTT,CASSLSADRYTEAFF
TRBV7-9,NA,NA,TRBJ2-2,TGTGCCAGCAGCCCGGAGGGGGGCAGGACCTACGCGAACACCGGGGAGCTGTTTTTT,CASSPEGGRTYANTGELFF
TRBV6-5,NA,NA,TRBJ2-7,TGTGCCAGCAGCGAAGGACCAGCATACGAGCAGTACTTC,CASSEGPAYEQYF
TRBV11-2,NA,TRBD2,TRBJ2-5,TGTGCCAGCAGCCTAAGTTCGGCTAGCGGGAGGTGGGGGACCCAGTACTTC,CASSLSSASGRWGTQYF
TRBV5-1,few,NA,TRBJ2-7,TGCGCCAGCAGCCTAACGACAGGACCCTACGAGCAGTACTTC,CASSLTTGPYEQYF
TRBV10-2,NA,NA,TRBJ1-2,TGCGCCAGCAGTGAATCGGGTACCCTCTATGGCTACACCTTC,CASSESGTLYGYTF
TRBV6-6,few,NA,TRBJ2-4,TGTGCCAGCAGTTACTCAGATGGGAGGGGGAGTGGAAACATTCAGTACTTC,CASSYSDGRGSGNIQYF
TRBV6-1,few,TRBD1,TRBJ2-1,TGTGCCAGCAGTGTAGTTATCGGGACAGGGGTATACAATGAGCAGTTCTTC,CASSVVIGTGVYNEQFF
TRBV20-1,NA,NA,TRBJ2-7,TGCAGTGCGCGTCCCCACGCGGGCCTTTCTTACGAGCAGTACTTC,CSARPHAGLSYEQYF
TRBV29-1,once,NA,TRBJ2-7,TGCAGCGTTCACGGGACACTGAGTCCCTACGAGCAGTGCTTC,CSVHGTLSPYEQCF
TRBV29-1,NA,NA,TRBJ2-7,TGCAGCGCCCGACGGACCACAGGGTACGAGCAGTACTTC,CSARRTTGYEQYF
TRBV12-3/TRBV12-4,NA,TRBD2,TRBJ2-7,TGTGCCAACAGTTGGTCCACTAGCGGGGCCGACGAGCAGTACTTC,CANSWSTSGADEQYF
TRBV20-1,NA,TRBD1,TRBJ2-7,TGCAGTGCTAGATCGTGGACAGGGAGCTCCTACGAGCAGTACTTC,CSARSWTGSSYEQYF
TRBV7-2,NA,NA,TRBJ2-1,TGTGCCAGCGCCCTACTCGAGCAGTTCTTC,CASALLEQFF